This TCR beta chain was sequenced in a study of cytomegalovirus exposure and HLA in healthy donors. Primers for the PCR totalled 60 Vbeta and 13 Jbeta. TCRdb keeps only in-frame clones here, not all; method: immunoSEQ multiplex PCR. The table records tens of thousands of clones, 65% to 80% of them present only once. Note on this clone: Its target is unknown.

Points from the study as a whole: Sequencing depth roughly uniform across donors was assumed in presence/absence analyses. A later analysis linked a missense variant in DCLRE1C to the trimming of TCR beta V and J genes.

This CDR3 region has 14 residues. Trimming took 3 bases from V and 3 from J, leaving 11 bases between them. Per germline, CDR1 SEHNR and CDR2 FQNEAQ (reference sequence). The sample consisted of PBMCs. This sequence originates from a man between 40 and 49 years old in good health and CMV-seropositive. This chain joins TRBV7-9 and TRBJ1-1; a weak D match, TRBD1 (5 bases). The CDR3 spells CASSLMGGHTEAFF. The CDR3 DNA is TGTGCCAGCAGCTTGATGGGGGGTCACACTGAAGCTTTCTTT.